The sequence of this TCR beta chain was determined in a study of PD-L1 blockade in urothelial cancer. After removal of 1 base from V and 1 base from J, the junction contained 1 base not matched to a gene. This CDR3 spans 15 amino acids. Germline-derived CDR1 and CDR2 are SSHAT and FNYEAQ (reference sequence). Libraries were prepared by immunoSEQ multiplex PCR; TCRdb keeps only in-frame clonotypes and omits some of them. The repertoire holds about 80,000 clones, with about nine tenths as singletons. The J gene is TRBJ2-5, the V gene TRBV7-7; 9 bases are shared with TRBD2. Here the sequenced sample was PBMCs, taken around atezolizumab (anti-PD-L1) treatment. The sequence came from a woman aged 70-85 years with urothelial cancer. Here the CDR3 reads CASSLGGGAQETQYF. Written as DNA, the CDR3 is TGTGCCAGCAGCTTAGGCGGGGGGGCCCAAGAGACCCAGTACTTC.